The sequence of this T cell receptor (beta chain) was determined in a study of T-cell memory formation after mild COVID-19. The wider study: Clusters of TCRs were largely donor specific. The study's findings and limits: Most CD4+ clones that shrank were in CM and EM, while CD8+ ones turned up in EMRA. There were some responding clones in pre-infection memory, which suggested that cross-reactive memory had joined.

V was pared by 1 base and J by 8 bases, with 10 bases between. This CDR3 is built from 13 residues. This clonotype was detected only a few times. Its antigen is not known. MiXCR was run by TCRdb on the 5' RACE reads, yielding one entry per CDR3 protein. The sample lists 110,000 to 150,000 distinct CDR3 sequences, around 25% seen once, with around 22% in the top ten. The chain carries TRBV12-3 or TRBV12-4 and TRBJ2-3; no definite D call. This receptor was obtained from an adult woman who had mild COVID-19 (a few samples of this study predate the infection). Cell type and time point are not known. Specimen: PBMCs or a T cell subset sorted from them (not recorded which). CDR3: CASSLESLSTQYF. The CDR3 DNA reads TGTGCCAGCAGTTTAGAGAGCCTGAGTACGCAGTATTTT.